Listed below are T cell receptor beta chains from one sample, sequenced in a study of blood T cell repertoires in COVID-19. The assay was immunoSEQ multiplex PCR, and TCRdb's table has in-frame clones only and misses some. The table shows about 9,000 clones, with about 86% occurring only once. Source material: peripheral blood. Receptors were obtained from a human donor in a cohort sampled during active COVID-19. Each CDR3 is given with its conserved first and last residue. A D gene is named only where the DNA matches it firmly.

v_gene: TRBV20-1; j_gene: TRBJ1-3; d_gene: NA; CDR3aa: CSAQTVNTIYF
v_gene: TRBV7-9; j_gene: TRBJ2-2; d_gene: TRBD1; CDR3aa: CASSTSTGAVGELFF
v_gene: TRBV21-1; j_gene: TRBJ2-3; d_gene: NA; CDR3aa: CASSKGLPTDTQYF
v_gene: TRBV11-3; j_gene: TRBJ1-1; d_gene: TRBD1; CDR3aa: CASSRDRLSEAFF
v_gene: TRBV19; j_gene: TRBJ2-1; d_gene: NA; CDR3aa: CASSIEGDYNEQFF
v_gene: TRBV4-1; j_gene: TRBJ2-1; d_gene: TRBD2; CDR3aa: CASSQDRIGTRALF
v_gene: TRBV4-3; j_gene: TRBJ2-1; d_gene: TRBD2; CDR3aa: CASSQGLAGGPIFHNEQFF
v_gene: TRBV4-2; j_gene: TRBJ2-7; d_gene: TRBD2; CDR3aa: CASSQDGGSIYEQYF
v_gene: TRBV7-7; j_gene: TRBJ2-2; d_gene: TRBD1; CDR3aa: CASSPAPGQGSGELFF
v_gene: TRBV5-1; j_gene: TRBJ2-2; d_gene: NA; CDR3aa: CASSSPGLRTSGELFF
v_gene: TRBV28; j_gene: TRBJ2-5; d_gene: NA; CDR3aa: CASSLTGTLQETQYF
v_gene: TRBV27; j_gene: TRBJ2-1; d_gene: TRBD2; CDR3aa: CASSPFSGLAGGGEQFF
v_gene: TRBV9; j_gene: TRBJ1-1; d_gene: TRBD1; CDR3aa: CASSGTGDGIGDTEAFF
v_gene: TRBV19; j_gene: TRBJ1-5; d_gene: TRBD1; CDR3aa: CASSLGQGAYQPQHF
v_gene: TRBV5-1; j_gene: TRBJ2-3; d_gene: NA; CDR3aa: CASGEWASRSSTDTQYF
v_gene: TRBV27; j_gene: TRBJ2-3; d_gene: NA; CDR3aa: CASLTRYSGSTDTQYF
v_gene: TRBV28; j_gene: TRBJ1-1; d_gene: TRBD1; CDR3aa: CASSIRGNEAFF
v_gene: TRBV7-9; j_gene: TRBJ2-1; d_gene: TRBD2; CDR3aa: CASSQTSGSFNEQFF
v_gene: TRBV7-2; j_gene: TRBJ2-5; d_gene: TRBD2; CDR3aa: CASSLQREVETQYF
v_gene: TRBV18; j_gene: TRBJ1-2; d_gene: NA; CDR3aa: CASSLETAGYGYTF
v_gene: TRBV28; j_gene: TRBJ2-3; d_gene: TRBD2; CDR3aa: CASSLGAGGPFYTDTQYF
v_gene: TRBV7-9; j_gene: TRBJ2-1; d_gene: NA; CDR3aa: CASSFGQGYNEQFF
v_gene: TRBV27; j_gene: TRBJ1-2; d_gene: NA; CDR3aa: CASSPSQGNYGYTF
v_gene: TRBV7-9; j_gene: TRBJ1-2; d_gene: NA; CDR3aa: CASSLAGSNYGYTF
v_gene: TRBV12-1; j_gene: TRBJ2-3; d_gene: NA; CDR3aa: CASSPGRGNSTDTQYF
v_gene: TRBV30; j_gene: TRBJ2-3; d_gene: NA; CDR3aa: CAGLGGRFRSTDTQYF
v_gene: TRBV6-5; j_gene: TRBJ2-5; d_gene: NA; CDR3aa: CASSPTGGAEETQYF
v_gene: TRBV28; j_gene: TRBJ2-1; d_gene: NA; CDR3aa: CASSPNLAGSSYNEQFF
v_gene: TRBV5-1; j_gene: TRBJ2-4; d_gene: NA; CDR3aa: CASSLVTGTSKNIQYF
v_gene: TRBV19; j_gene: TRBJ1-2; d_gene: TRBD1; CDR3aa: CASSQRQGGLNYGYTF
v_gene: TRBV2; j_gene: TRBJ1-2; d_gene: NA; CDR3aa: CASTDWGDGYTF
v_gene: TRBV4-2; j_gene: TRBJ2-7; d_gene: TRBD1; CDR3aa: CASSPEGTEQLEYSYEQYF
v_gene: TRBV5-1; j_gene: TRBJ2-7; d_gene: TRBD1; CDR3aa: CASSQTGGYEQYF